One sample yielded the 2 T cell receptor beta chains listed below, sequenced in a study of T cell repertoires in cytomegalovirus infection (dated by TCRdb to about 2019). Read against the paper, the sample's treatment or condition label means: in vitro stimulation with specific CMV peptide epitopes to enrich CMV-specific T cells. Their antigen targets remain unknown. The sequencer was an Illumina HiSeq 1500. Clones were called with MiXCR by TCRdb after fastp trimmed the public reads at Q25, and only in-frame beta chains were retained. Here each entry gathers all rows of one CDR3 protein and keeps the most common genes and DNA. The sample profile shows about 52,000 distinct CDR3 sequences; 15% to 20% of them were found once. Of the sample, just under 80% is held by the ten largest clones. The sequenced sample was CD8+ T cells from cultured PBMCs, obtained from culture after CMV antigen stimulation. These TCRs come from a human donor in good health (CMV status not recorded). Some clones in this sample may be carry-over from other donors' samples.

This rearrangement joins TRBV6-8 to TRBJ2-7; D gene ambiguous. From germline, CDR1 is MNHGY and CDR2 SAAAGT. The ends were cut back, 0 bases at V and 0 bases at J, with 6 bases in the middle. The CDR3 has 14 amino acids. CDR3 coding DNA: TGTGCCAGCAGTTACTCGACCGACTCCTACGAGCAGTACTTC. Encoded protein: CASSYSTDSYEQYF.

This clonotype was observed many times. This rearrangement joins TRBV12-3 or TRBV12-4 to TRBJ2-5; TRBD2 aligns across 7 bases. V dropped 4 bases and J dropped 5; count of bases not matched to a gene: 4. The CDR3 covers 13 residues. The CDR3: CASSSGLWETQYF. The CDR3, as DNA: TGTGCCAGCAGTTCGGGACTATGGGAGACCCAGTACTTC.